What follows are 29 T cell receptor beta chains derived from one specimen sequenced in a study of CD8 T cells in ankylosing spondylitis. Whole-study findings and limits: It appeared that ankylosing spondylitis blood was characterized by a TCR beta motif of seven or eight highly homologous variants.

TCRdb used MiXCR to reprocess the 5' RACE reads, holding one entry per CDR3 protein. The sample lists under 950,000 distinct CDR3 sequences; roughly 20% were seen once. Antigens of these TCRs are unknown. Sequenced input: blood, either unsorted or a sorted T cell fraction (not recorded which). The origin of the receptors is a male donor with ankylosing spondylitis.

V is TRBV7-2 and J is TRBJ2-3; no definite D call. CDR3 length: 12 residues. The ends were cut back, 3 bases at V and 8 bases at J, with 9 bases in the middle. The germline gives CDR1 SGHTA, CDR2 FQGNSA. This chain's CDR3 is CASSFPSTTQYF. CDR3 nucleotide sequence: TGTGCCAGCAGCTTTCCTAGTACTACGCAGTATTTT.

This clonotype appeared a few times. The V call is TRBV20-1, the J call TRBJ2-5; 10 bases are a match to TRBD1. The length of the CDR3 is 14 residues. The germline V gene encodes CDR1 DFQATT and CDR2 SNEGSKA (reference sequence). J was trimmed by 5 bases and V by 3 bases; bases with no gene match: 6. The CDR3 sequence is CSARTGGWGETQYF. The DNA of the CDR3 is TGCAGTGCTAGGACAGGGGGCTGGGGGGAGACCCAGTACTTC.

V is TRBV6-1 and J is TRBJ2-1, with 10 bases aligning to TRBD2. CDR1 is MNHNS and CDR2 is SASEGT in the germline V gene. The CDR3 extends over 14 amino acids. The V and J ends lost 7 bases and 12 bases, in that order; junction bases with no gene match: 12. CDR3: CASKGPAGGQGQFF. In DNA form, the CDR3 reads TGTGCCAGCAAGGGGCCAGCGGGAGGGCAAGGGCAGTTCTTC.

The V and J genes are TRBV6-1 and TRBJ1-5; no definite D call. The V end lost 6 bases, the J end lost 1 base, and 13 bases lay between the germline ends. Germline V gives CDR1 MNHNS, CDR2 SASEGT. The CDR3 spans 15 residues. CDR3 bases: TGTGCCAGCAGCAAAGAGGGTATCAGCAATCAGCCCCAGCATTTT. This gives the protein CASSKEGISNQPQHF.

This clonotype was seen a few times. The V gene is TRBV15, the J gene TRBJ2-1; tentatively, D is TRBD2 (6 bases). CDR1 is LNHNV, CDR2 YYDKDF, per germline (reference sequence). The CDR3 consists of 15 residues. Deletions cut 6 bases from V and 5 bases from J, with 17 bases between. Here the CDR3 reads CATSNPGLRNNEQFF. The CDR3 bases are TGTGCCACCAGTAATCCGGGACTCAGAAACAATGAGCAGTTCTTC.

The chain recombines TRBV6-1 with TRBJ2-2, with a tentative D call TRBD1 (6 bases). Germline assignment: CDR1 MNHNS and CDR2 SASEGT. Trimming cost V 0 bases and J 2 bases, with 13 bases left between them. This CDR3 has 17 residues. CDR3 sequence reads: CASSEASGALNTGELFF. The CDR3 coding sequence is TGTGCCAGCAGTGAAGCGTCAGGGGCACTTAACACCGGGGAGCTGTTTTTT.

V is TRBV11-2 and J is TRBJ2-7, with 8 bases identical to TRBD1. After removal of 5 bases from V and 2 bases from J, the junction contained 11 bases not matched to a gene. CDR1 SGHAT and CDR2 FQNNGV come from the germline V gene. The CDR3 loop spans 16 amino acids. CDR3 bases: TGTGCCAGCAGCCCCAAATCTCCGACAGGGGCCTACGAGCAGTACTTC. It translates to CASSPKSPTGAYEQYF.

This clonotype was picked up a small number of times. The rearrangement joins TRBV7-3 to TRBJ1-1; D is unclear. The CDR3 contains 13 residues. Trimming removed 8 bases at V and 5 bases at J, with 15 bases between. Germline CDR1 and CDR2: SGHTA and FQGTGA. The DNA of the CDR3 is TGTGCCAGCCGGTTGCGGGTAGGGACTGAAGCTTTCTTT. Translation gives CASRLRVGTEAFF.

This clonotype came up a few times. The V call is TRBV12-3 or TRBV12-4, the J call TRBJ1-6; D possibly corresponds to TRBD1 (6 bases). Trimming shortened V by 6 bases and J by 0 bases, and 12 bases separated the two germline ends. This CDR3 comprises 16 residues. The CDR3 coding sequence is TGTGCCAGCAGGGACAGCCTAAGCTCCTATAATTCACCCCTCCACTTT. It specifies CASRDSLSSYNSPLHF.

The rearrangement joins TRBV11-2 to TRBJ2-7, with D perhaps matching TRBD1 (6 bases). Germline loops: CDR1 SGHAT, CDR2 FQNNGV. CDR3 size: 16 residues. The ends were cut back, 5 bases at V and 2 bases at J, with 19 bases in the middle. CDR3 DNA sequence: TGTGCCAGCAGCGCGGTGACAGGTTTGAACGCCTACGAGCAGTACTTC. It specifies CASSAVTGLNAYEQYF.

The V gene is TRBV12-3 or TRBV12-4, the J gene TRBJ2-1, with D hard to call. V lost 3 bases and J lost 5, with 8 bases in between. This CDR3 has 13 amino acids. The DNA of the CDR3 is TGTGCCAGCAGTTTTACGCCGAACAATGAGCAGTTCTTC. Its protein product is CASSFTPNNEQFF.

The gene calls are TRBV12-3 or TRBV12-4 and TRBJ1-1; a possible D gene is TRBD1 (5 bases). V gave up 3 bases and J gave up 8 bases, with 10 bases separating them. This CDR3 has 12 amino acids. The CDR3 here is CASSLGDGEAFF. DNA of the CDR3: TGTGCCAGCAGTTTGGGGGACGGAGAAGCTTTCTTT.

This clonotype was picked up a small number of times. This rearrangement joins TRBV9 to TRBJ2-5, with 12 nucleotides matching TRBD2. Losses at the gene ends were 4 bases for V and 3 bases for J; bases not matched to a gene: 7. Germline lookup yields CDR1 SGDLS and CDR2 YYNGEE. The CDR3 is 16 amino acids. The CDR3 nucleotides read TGTGCCAGCAGCAAACGGACTAGCGGGACTAAAGAGACCCAGTACTTC. Translation: CASSKRTSGTKETQYF.

V is TRBV20-1 and J is TRBJ2-7; D may be TRBD2 (5 bases). Germline CDR1 and CDR2: DFQATT and SNEGSKA (reference sequence). V was clipped by 3 bases and J by 1 base, with 13 bases between them. This CDR3 is 14 amino acids long. The DNA of the CDR3 is TGCAGTGCTAGTCTGCGGACTGCATCCTACGAGCAGTACTTC. Protein sequence: CSASLRTASYEQYF.

This chain connects TRBV5-1 to TRBJ2-1, with 7 bases that match TRBD2. The germline V gene encodes CDR1 SGHRS and CDR2 YFSETQ. The CDR3 contains 19 residues. V shed 0 bases and J 1 base; nucleotides not matched to a gene: 13. CDR3 sequence reads: CASSLAPITASGSYNEQFF. CDR3 coding DNA: TGCGCCAGCAGCTTGGCTCCGATTACGGCTAGCGGTTCCTACAATGAGCAGTTCTTC.

The genes are TRBV12-3 or TRBV12-4 and TRBJ1-2; 7 bases align to TRBD1. With 1 base clipped from V and 2 bases from J, the junction kept 10 bases outside the gene matches. The CDR3 spans 17 residues. CDR3 loop: CASSLGGQPGPNYGYTF. The CDR3 DNA follows: TGTGCCAGCAGTTTAGGGGGACAGCCTGGACCAAACTATGGCTACACCTTC.

This clonotype was observed a few times. V usage is TRBV7-2 and J usage is TRBJ1-3; D uncertain. There are 16 residues in the CDR3. The germline V and J ends were trimmed by 1 base and 0 bases, with 10 bases remaining between them. The germline gives CDR1 SGHTA, CDR2 FQGNSA. CDR3 DNA: TGTGCCAGCAGCTTAGTAGGTCATGACTCTGGAAACACCATATATTTT. Residues: CASSLVGHDSGNTIYF. Variable domain in full (rest from reference TRBV7-2 and TRBJ1-3): GAGVSQSPSNKVTEKGKDVELRCDPISGHTALYWYRQSLGQGLEFLIYFQGNSAPDKSGLPSDRFSAERTGGSVSTLTIQRTQQEDSAVYLCASSLVGHDSGNTIYFGEGSWLTVV.

V gene TRBV24-1 combines with J gene TRBJ2-1; D possibly matches TRBD1 or TRBD2 (5 bases each). The germline gives CDR1 KGHDR, CDR2 SFDVKD. This CDR3 region has 14 residues. The V gene lost 4 bases and the J gene lost 9 bases, with 15 bases spanning the gap. CDR3 sequence reads: CATSDLQDGGEQFF. The CDR3 DNA follows: TGTGCCACCAGTGACCTCCAGGATGGGGGTGAGCAGTTCTTC.

There are many counts of this clonotype. This chain connects TRBV4-3 to TRBJ2-1; 10 bases fit TRBD2. The germline V gene encodes CDR1 LGHNA and CDR2 YSLEER. V lost 3 bases and J lost 2; bases outside the gene matches: 4. This CDR3 is built from 16 residues. CDR3 nucleotides: TGCGCCAGCAGCCAGGTTAGCGGGGGGACCTACAATGAGCAGTTCTTC. Translated, it gives CASSQVSGGTYNEQFF.

In its sample, this clonotype was seen a few times. The V gene is TRBV6-2 or TRBV6-3, the J gene TRBJ2-7; D not resolved. V was clipped by 1 base and J by 5 bases, with 6 bases between them. This CDR3 has 12 amino acids. Per germline, CDR1 MNHEY and CDR2 SVGEGT. The CDR3 here is CASSYWSNEQYF. The CDR3 DNA reads as TGTGCCAGCAGTTACTGGAGTAACGAGCAGTACTTC.

V and J are TRBV7-2 and TRBJ2-2; 11 bases fit TRBD2. Germline-derived CDR1 and CDR2 are SGHTA and FQGNSA. This CDR3 has 15 residues. Unmatched junction bases numbered 4, after V lost 5 bases and J lost 5 bases. CDR3 sequence: CASSVLAGVTGELFF. The CDR3 nucleotides read TGTGCCAGCAGCGTACTAGCGGGAGTTACCGGGGAGCTGTTTTTT. Using reference TRBV7-2 and TRBJ2-2 for the parts outside the CDR3, the full variable domain is GAGVSQSPSNKVTEKGKDVELRCDPISGHTALYWYRQSLGQGLEFLIYFQGNSAPDKSGLPSDRFSAERTGGSVSTLTIQRTQQEDSAVYLCASSVLAGVTGELFFGEGSRLTVL.

This clonotype was recorded many times. The chain couples TRBV12-3 or TRBV12-4 to TRBJ1-1, with 7 bases that match TRBD1. V gave up 6 bases and J gave up 8 bases; unmatched junction bases: 3. The CDR3 is 11 residues long. The CDR3 region is CASRNRGEAFF. In nucleotides, the CDR3 is TGTGCCAGCAGAAACAGGGGCGAAGCTTTCTTT.

This clonotype has ten or more counts. The chain carries TRBV7-8 and TRBJ1-1, with D possibly matching TRBD1 (5 bases). The CDR3 is 13 amino acids. Trimming removed 1 base from V and 4 bases from J, with 7 bases in between. Germline V gene data show CDR1 as SGHVS and CDR2 as FQNEAQ. The CDR3 nucleotides read TGTGCCAGCAGCTTAGTGGGGGTCACTGAAGCTTTCTTT. Protein: CASSLVGVTEAFF.

This clonotype turned up a few times. The chain carries TRBV27 and TRBJ2-3, with TRBD2 as a possible D gene (5 bases). The CDR3 is 16 residues long. V lost 1 base and J lost 0, with 11 bases in between. CDR1 is MNHEY, CDR2 SMNVEV, per germline (reference sequence). The CDR3 is CASSLWTGGSTDTQYF. CDR3 nucleotide sequence: TGTGCCAGCAGTTTATGGACTGGCGGGAGCACAGATACGCAGTATTTT.

The rearrangement joins TRBV4-1 to TRBJ2-1, with 7 bases that match TRBD2. V trimming: 3 bases; J trimming: 6 bases; junction bases outside the gene matches: 11. Germline lookup yields CDR1 MGHRA and CDR2 YSYEKL. The CDR3 runs 16 residues. The CDR3 DNA follows: TGCGCCAGCAGCCATTTGAGCGGGATTAAAGTCAATGAGCAGTTCTTC. Residues: CASSHLSGIKVNEQFF.

This clonotype appeared many times. This chain joins TRBV28 and TRBJ2-7; 8 bases line up with TRBD1. J lost 3 bases, V lost 10 bases, and 5 bases had no gene match. This CDR3 has 12 residues. The germline gives CDR1 MDHEN, CDR2 SYDVKM. The CDR3 region is CATGQGIYEQYF. CDR3 DNA: TGTGCCACCGGACAGGGAATCTACGAGCAGTACTTC.

The genes are TRBV7-2 and TRBJ1-1; D is perhaps TRBD1 (6 bases). V was pared by 1 base and J by 1 base, with 13 bases between. This CDR3 is built from 16 residues. Germline V gene data show CDR1 as SGHTA and CDR2 as FQGNSA. In nucleotides, the CDR3 is TGTGCCAGCAGCTTAGGGGCGGGGGCACGGAACACTGAAGCTTTCTTT. It translates to CASSLGAGARNTEAFF.

The chain couples TRBV5-1 to TRBJ2-2; 9 bases are a match to TRBD1. Germline CDR1 is SGHRS and CDR2 is YFSETQ. V trimming: 6 bases; J trimming: 3 bases; junction bases outside the gene matches: 12. The CDR3 runs to 17 residues. CDR3 loop: CASKQGAGRLDTGELFF. The CDR3 DNA reads TGCGCCAGCAAACAGGGGGCGGGAAGACTCGACACCGGGGAGCTGTTTTTT.

This clonotype was seen a single time. This rearrangement joins TRBV29-1 to TRBJ1-1; D perhaps matches TRBD1 (5 bases). The CDR3 spans 13 residues. The ends were cut back, 6 bases at V and 4 bases at J, with 15 bases in the middle. Germline CDR1 is SQVTM and CDR2 is ANQGSEA. The CDR3 protein is CSVNPGFGTEAFF. CDR3 DNA sequence: TGCAGCGTCAACCCAGGGTTCGGCACTGAAGCTTTCTTT.